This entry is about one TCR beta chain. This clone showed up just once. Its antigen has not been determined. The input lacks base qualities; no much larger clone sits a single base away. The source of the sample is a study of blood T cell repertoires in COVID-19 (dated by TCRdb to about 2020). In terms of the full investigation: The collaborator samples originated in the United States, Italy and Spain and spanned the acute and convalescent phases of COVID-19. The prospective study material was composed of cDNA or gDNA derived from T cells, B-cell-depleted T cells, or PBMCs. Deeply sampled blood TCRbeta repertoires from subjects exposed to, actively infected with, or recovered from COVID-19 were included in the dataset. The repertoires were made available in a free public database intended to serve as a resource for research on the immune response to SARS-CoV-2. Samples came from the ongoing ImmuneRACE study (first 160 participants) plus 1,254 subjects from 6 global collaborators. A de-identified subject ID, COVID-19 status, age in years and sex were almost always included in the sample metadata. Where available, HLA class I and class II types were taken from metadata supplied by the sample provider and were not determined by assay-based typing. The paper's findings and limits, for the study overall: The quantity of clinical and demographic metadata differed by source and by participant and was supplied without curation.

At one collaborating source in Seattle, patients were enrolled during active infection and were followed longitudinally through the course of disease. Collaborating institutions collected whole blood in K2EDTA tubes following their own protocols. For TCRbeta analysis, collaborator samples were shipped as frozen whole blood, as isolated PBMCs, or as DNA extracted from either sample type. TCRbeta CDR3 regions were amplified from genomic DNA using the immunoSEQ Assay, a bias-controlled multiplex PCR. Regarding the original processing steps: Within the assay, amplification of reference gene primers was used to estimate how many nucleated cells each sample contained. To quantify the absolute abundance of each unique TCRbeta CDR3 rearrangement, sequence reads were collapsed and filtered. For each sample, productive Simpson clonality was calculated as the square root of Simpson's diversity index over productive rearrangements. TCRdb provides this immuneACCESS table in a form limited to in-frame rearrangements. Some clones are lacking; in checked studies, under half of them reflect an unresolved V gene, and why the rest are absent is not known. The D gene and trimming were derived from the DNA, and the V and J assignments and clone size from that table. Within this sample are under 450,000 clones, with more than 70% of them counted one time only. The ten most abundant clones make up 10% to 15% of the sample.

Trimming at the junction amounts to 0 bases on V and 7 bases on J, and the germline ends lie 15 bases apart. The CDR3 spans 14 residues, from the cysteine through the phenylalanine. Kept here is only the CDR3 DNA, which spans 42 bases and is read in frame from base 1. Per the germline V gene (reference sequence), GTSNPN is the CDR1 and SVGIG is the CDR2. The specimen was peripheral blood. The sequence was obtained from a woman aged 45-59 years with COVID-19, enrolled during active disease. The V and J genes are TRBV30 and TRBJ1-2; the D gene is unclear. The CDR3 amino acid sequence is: CAWSVRTVNVGYTF. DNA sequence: TGTGCCTGGAGTGTACGTACAGTCAACGTTGGCTACACCTTC. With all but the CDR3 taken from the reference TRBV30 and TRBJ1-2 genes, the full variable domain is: SQTIHQWPATLVQPVGSPLSLECTVEGTSNPNLYWYRQAAGRGLQLLFYSVGIGQISSEVPQNLSASRPQDRQFILSSKKLLLSDSGFYLCAWSVRTVNVGYTFGSGTRLTVV.